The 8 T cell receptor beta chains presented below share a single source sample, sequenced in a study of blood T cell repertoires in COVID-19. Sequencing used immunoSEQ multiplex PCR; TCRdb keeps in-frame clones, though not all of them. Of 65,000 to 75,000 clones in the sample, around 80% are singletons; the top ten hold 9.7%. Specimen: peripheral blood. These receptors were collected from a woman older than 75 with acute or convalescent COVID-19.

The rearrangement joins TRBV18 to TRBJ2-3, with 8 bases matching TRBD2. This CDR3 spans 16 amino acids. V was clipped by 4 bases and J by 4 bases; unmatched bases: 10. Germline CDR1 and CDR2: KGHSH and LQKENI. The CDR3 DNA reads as TGTGCCAGCTCACTTCAGAGTAGCGGGGCCGCAGATACGCAGTATTTT. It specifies CASSLQSSGAADTQYF. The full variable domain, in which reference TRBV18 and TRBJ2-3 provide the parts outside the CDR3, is NAGVMQNPRHLVRRRGQEARLRCSPMKGHSHVYWYRQLPEEGLKFMVYLQKENIIDESGMPKERFSAEFPKEGPSILRIQQVVRGDSAAYFCASSLQSSGAADTQYFGPGTRLTVL.

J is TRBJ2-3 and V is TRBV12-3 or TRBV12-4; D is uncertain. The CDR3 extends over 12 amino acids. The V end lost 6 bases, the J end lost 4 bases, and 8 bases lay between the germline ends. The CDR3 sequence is CASSPLPDTQYF. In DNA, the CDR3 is TGTGCCAGCAGCCCACTTCCAGATACGCAGTATTTT.

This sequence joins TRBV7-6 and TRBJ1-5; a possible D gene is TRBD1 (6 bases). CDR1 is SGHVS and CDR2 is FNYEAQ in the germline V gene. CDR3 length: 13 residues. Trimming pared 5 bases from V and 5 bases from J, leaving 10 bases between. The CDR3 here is CASSTRTDQPQHF. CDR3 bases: TGTGCCAGCAGCACCCGGACAGATCAGCCCCAGCATTTT.

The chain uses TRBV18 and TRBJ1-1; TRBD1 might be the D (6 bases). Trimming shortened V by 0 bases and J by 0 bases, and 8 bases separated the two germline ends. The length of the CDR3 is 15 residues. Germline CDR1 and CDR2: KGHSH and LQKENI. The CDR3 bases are TGTGCCAGCTCACCACCGCACAGGGTGAACACTGAAGCTTTCTTT. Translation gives CASSPPHRVNTEAFF. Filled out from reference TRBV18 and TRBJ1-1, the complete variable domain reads NAGVMQNPRHLVRRRGQEARLRCSPMKGHSHVYWYRQLPEEGLKFMVYLQKENIIDESGMPKERFSAEFPKEGPSILRIQQVVRGDSAAYFCASSPPHRVNTEAFFGQGTRLTVV.

CDR3 protein: CASSKQGAVETQYF. CDR3 DNA sequence: TGTGCCAGCAGTAAACAGGGGGCGGTGGAGACCCAGTACTTC. The V and J genes are TRBV6-5 and TRBJ2-5; 9 bases agree with TRBD1. V dropped 5 bases and J dropped 5; count of bases not matched to a gene: 6. Per germline, CDR1 MNHEY and CDR2 SVGAGI. The CDR3 extends over 14 amino acids.

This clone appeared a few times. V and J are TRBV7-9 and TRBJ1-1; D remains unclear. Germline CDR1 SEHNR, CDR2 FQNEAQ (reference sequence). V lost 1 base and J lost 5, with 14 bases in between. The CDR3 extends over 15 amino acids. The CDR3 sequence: CASSLVVGGRTEAFF. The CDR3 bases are TGTGCCAGCAGCTTAGTAGTAGGAGGGAGGACTGAAGCTTTCTTT.

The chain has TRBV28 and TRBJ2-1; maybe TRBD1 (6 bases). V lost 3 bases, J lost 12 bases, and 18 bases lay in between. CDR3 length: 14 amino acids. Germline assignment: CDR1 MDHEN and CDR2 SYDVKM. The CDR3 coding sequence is TGTGCCAGCAGTTTGGTAATGCAGGGGTTAGGGCAGTTCTTC. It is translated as CASSLVMQGLGQFF.

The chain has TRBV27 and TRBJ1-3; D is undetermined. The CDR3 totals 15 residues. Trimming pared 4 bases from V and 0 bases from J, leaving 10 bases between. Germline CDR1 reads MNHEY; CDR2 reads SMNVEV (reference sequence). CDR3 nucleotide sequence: TGTGCCAGCAGTTCCCTCGGGGACTCTGGAAACACCATATATTTT. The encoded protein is CASSSLGDSGNTIYF.